This T cell receptor (beta chain) came from a study of CD8+ T cells in alopecia areata. Across the whole study: Tofacitinib administration to treated patients was oral, at 5 to 10 mg twice daily. Study findings and constraints: Sequence data from scalp samples additionally include resident alphabeta T cells of normal skin. Lesional scalp exceeded normal scalp in clonality, especially in alopecia totalis/universalis.

It was from alopecia areata patients that lesional scalp punch biopsies and peripheral blood were collected. RNA was isolated and reverse transcribed to cDNA, the sequencing template. Only in-frame clones appear in the TCRdb table, and some are missing; sequencing was by immunoSEQ multiplex PCR. The data hold around 15,000 clones, with 45% to 65% observed a single time. There are 13 residues in the CDR3. Germline V CDR1 and CDR2: LNHDA, SQIVND (reference sequence). V was trimmed by 5 bases and J by 4 bases, leaving 12 bases between them. A remark on this clone: Antigen unknown.

The sample taken for sequencing was skin. The receptor was isolated from a human donor with alopecia areata. The rearrangement uses TRBV19 and TRBJ2-7; maybe TRBD1 (7 bases). The CDR3 reads CASSAGQTYEQYF. CDR3 in DNA: TGTGCCAGTAGTGCGGGACAGACTTACGAGCAGTACTTC. Supplemented by reference TRBV19 and TRBJ2-7, the full variable domain reads DGGITQSPKYLFRKEGQNVTLSCEQNLNHDAMYWYRQDPGQGLRLIYYSQIVNDFQKGDIAEGYSVSREKKESFPLTVTSAQKNPTAFYLCASSAGQTYEQYFGPGTRLTVT.